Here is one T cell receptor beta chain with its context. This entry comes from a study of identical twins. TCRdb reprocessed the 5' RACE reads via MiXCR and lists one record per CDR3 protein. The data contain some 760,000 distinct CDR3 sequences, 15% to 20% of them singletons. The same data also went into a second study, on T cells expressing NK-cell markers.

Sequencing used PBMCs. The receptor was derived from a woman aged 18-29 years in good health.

The CDR3, as DNA: TGCGCCAGCAGTGGACTAGCGGGGACCTACGAGCAGTACTTC. This gives the protein CASSGLAGTYEQYF. This chain uses TRBV10-2 with TRBJ2-7, with 11 bases that match TRBD2. Germline V lookup: CDR1 WSHSY, CDR2 SAAADI. Unmatched junction bases numbered 1, after V lost 4 bases and J lost 2 bases. CDR3 length: 14 amino acids.